The present T cell receptor beta chain was sequenced within a study of T cells in localized non-small cell lung cancer (dated by TCRdb to between 2020 and 2021). Some background on the complete study: The study examined T cell repertoires in hundreds of patients with early-stage NSCLC and compared tumors with uninvolved tumor-adjacent lungs. All 240 or so NSCLC patients in the cohort were treatment-naive and had localized lung tumors that were resected. A mean age of around 66 years was recorded for the NSCLC patients, of whom 129 were male and 85 to 110 were female.

Broad study findings and their caveats: Of the top 100 tumor clones, a median of roughly 53 were detected in paired uninvolved adjacent lung; about 26 were also among that lung's top 100. Since the design was exploratory, TCR variables were selected using unadjusted p-values with no false-discovery rate correction. Because multi-region tumor sequencing was not performed, intratumor heterogeneity could not be ruled out. The highest T cell clonality was observed in uninvolved tumor-adjacent lung, where clonality exceeded that of tumor, suggesting that antigenic responses were more focused in uninvolved tumor-adjacent lung. Higher blood T cell density associated with longer overall survival, while higher adjacent-lung clonality associated with shorter survival.

For CDR1 and CDR2, the germline V gene lists LGHNA and YSLEER. Trimmed from V: 0 bases; trimmed from J: 4 bases; junction bases lacking a gene match: 13. The CDR3 runs 19 amino acids, cysteine and phenylalanine included. Left in the record is the CDR3 DNA by itself, 57 bases read in frame from the first base. At diagnosis, peripheral blood, uninvolved tumor-adjacent lung and tumor were collected and were preserved as a mix of fresh-frozen and FFPE material. For TCR repertoire profiling, blood samples were analyzed in the form of peripheral blood mononuclear cells. For this clone: The specificity of this receptor is unknown. No clone much larger than this one lies a single base away; base qualities are absent.

The immunoSEQ Assay was used to sequence TCR beta CDR3 regions from DNA. The paper's data handling went like this. To compute T cell density, TCR beta template counts were normalized to usable DNA, which was estimated by amplifying housekeeping genes. Richness was estimated with the preseqR package, extrapolating to 400,000 templates for PBMC samples and 120,000 templates for tissue samples. Clonality was defined by subtracting Pielou's evenness from one. To identify tissue-enriched TCRs, differential abundance testing was run on productive amino-acid clonotypes with a minimum total count of 5 and an alpha of 0.1. The Jaccard Index and the Morisita Overlap Index were used to measure repertoire overlap between compartments. GLIPH grouped TCR beta CDR3s together with public tetramer-defined viral CDR3s, and a viral motif had to include at least three viral sequences and show V-gene enrichment. Here the immuneACCESS table is served through TCRdb, limited to in-frame sequences with V and J called. Missing clones are a known gap in these copies; in checked studies unresolved V genes cover under half, and the rest lacks a known reason. Clone size and V and J calls were adopted from that table, with D and trimming inferred from the DNA. The sample table lists just under 80,000 clones, more than 70% of them with a count of one. Clones ranked in the top ten supply roughly 9% of the sample.

The chain is made from TRBV4-3 and TRBJ1-5; TRBD1 fits 9 bases in the junction. This receptor was obtained from a female donor older than 55 with stage I lung adenocarcinoma. This sample comprised peripheral blood, obtained before any cancer treatment. The DNA sequence is TGCGCCAGCAGCCAAGACCCCGTCACTCGACAGGGGGATAATCAGCCCCAGCATTTT. This translates into CASSQDPVTRQGDNQPQHF.